This TCR beta chain derives from a study of T cell clonality in common variable immunodeficiency. No CVID subject was ill or on immunomodulatory drugs when sampled. This clone was detected many times. Its antigen remains unknown. Read sequence stops 3 residues before the CDR3 end, and the germline J gene provides the missing end. The table came from immunoSEQ multiplex PCR; TCRdb's copy has only in-frame clones and leaves some out. The sample presents about 28,000 clones, none singletons. The CDR3 is 13 amino acids. The ends lost 5 bases at V and 3 bases at J; junction bases unmatched: 4. Germline loops: CDR1 SQVTM, CDR2 ANQGSEA. Overall study results and limits: Reportedly, TCR beta sequences from common variable immunodeficiency showed fewer deletions and N-nucleotide insertions. Fewer TCRbeta clones were shared among CVID subjects than controls. CVID subjects had higher TCRbeta clonality than healthy controls, most marked in about a third. CVID patient heterogeneity limited repertoire-clinical complication correlations.

The sequenced sample consisted of peripheral blood mononuclear cells. The chain is built from TRBV29-1 and TRBJ1-5, with TRBD1 matching 7 bases. This sequence originates from a human donor with common variable immunodeficiency. The CDR3 region is CSVLGGSNQPQHF. The sequenced part of the CDR3 DNA is TGCAGCGTTTTAGGGGGCTCCAATCAGCCC.